This TCR beta chain is drawn from a study of cytomegalovirus exposure and HLA in healthy donors. General study findings and limits: Sequences of the TCR beta chain were said to predict the HLA-A and HLA-B alleles of most subjects accurately. It was approximately 170 TCR beta chains that were listed as cytomegalovirus-associated.

The germline CDR1 and CDR2 sequences are SGHNT and YYREEE (reference sequence). The CDR3 is 15 residues long. On this clone: Its specificity is not known. A read error may account for a junction end that differs from germline.

Primers for the PCR totalled 60 Vbeta and 13 Jbeta. The protocol was immunoSEQ multiplex PCR, while the TCRdb copy is restricted to in-frame clones and leaves out a portion. The sample consists of about 150,000 clones, 70% to 80% of them appearing once. The material sequenced was PBMCs. The receptor was isolated from a man aged 25-40 years in good health and CMV-seronegative. The chain couples TRBV5-4 to TRBJ1-2; a possible D gene is TRBD1 (5 bases). CDR3: CASSSTGSVNYGYPF. CDR3 coding DNA: TGTGCCAGCAGCTCAACAGGCTCTGTTAACTATGGCTACCCCTTC.